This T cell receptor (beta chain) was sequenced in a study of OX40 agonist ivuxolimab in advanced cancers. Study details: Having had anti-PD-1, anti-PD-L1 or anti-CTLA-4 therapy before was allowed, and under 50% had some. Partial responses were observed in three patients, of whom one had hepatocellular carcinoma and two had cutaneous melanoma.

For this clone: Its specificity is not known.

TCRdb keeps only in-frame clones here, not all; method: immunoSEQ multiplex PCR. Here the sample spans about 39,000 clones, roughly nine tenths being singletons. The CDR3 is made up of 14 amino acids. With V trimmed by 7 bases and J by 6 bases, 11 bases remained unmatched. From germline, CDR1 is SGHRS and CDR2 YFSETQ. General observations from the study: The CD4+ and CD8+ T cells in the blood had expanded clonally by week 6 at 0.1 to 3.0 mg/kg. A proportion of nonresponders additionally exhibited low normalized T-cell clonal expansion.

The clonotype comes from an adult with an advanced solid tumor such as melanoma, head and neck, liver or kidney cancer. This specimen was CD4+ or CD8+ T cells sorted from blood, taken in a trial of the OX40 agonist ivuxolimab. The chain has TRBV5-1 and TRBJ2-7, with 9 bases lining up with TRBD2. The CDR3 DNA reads TGCGCCAGCTCCACCGGGACTAGCCGGGGCGAGCAGTACTTC. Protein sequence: CASSTGTSRGEQYF.